This TCR beta chain originates from a study of T cells in Graves' hyperthyroidism and ophthalmopathy (dated by TCRdb to about 2019). Turning to the overall study: Peripheral blood samples were taken at initial diagnosis, before any treatment was given. TCR Vbeta CDR3 sequencing of around 130 peripheral blood samples (around 45 ophthalmopathy, around 80 hyperthyroidism and around 17 progressor patients) is reported in the paper. Following sampling, methimazole starting at 30 mg daily was given to hyperthyroidism patients, and high-dose intravenous methylprednisolone was given to ophthalmopathy patients. The 100 or so discovery patients were randomly split 7:3 into training and test sets. In addition, the study compared T-cell repertoires in thyroid tissue and in blood from about six Graves' hyperthyroidism patients. An independent validation cohort of around 20 hyperthyroidism patients and over 15 patients who later progressed to ophthalmopathy tested prospective prediction of ophthalmopathy. To identify distinguishing TCR V-J signatures, a discovery cohort of about a hundred patients was used, comprising 43 with Graves' ophthalmopathy and 55 to 65 with stable Graves' hyperthyroidism.

On the study overall, not on this receptor specifically: In validation, the model predicted progression to ophthalmopathy a median of roughly 6.5 months before onset, with over 60% sensitivity and nearly 75% specificity. A model built on a 13 V-J signature distinguished ophthalmopathy from stable hyperthyroidism, reaching 85% to 90% sensitivity and about 81% specificity in cross-validation and 80%/75% in testing. Sample size was not statistically predetermined, and blinding of investigators to group allocation was not performed. Most expanded thyroid clonotypes (frequency above 0.001) were also found in blood, which suggests that blood repertoires may mirror thyroid immune responses.

The hyperthyroidism patients were between 18 and 65 years old and newly diagnosed, with a disease duration of less than 2 months. The study excluded patients with uncontrolled infections, other autoimmune diseases, pregnancy or lactation. Diagnoses were based on clinical symptoms, serum thyroxine and TRAb, thyroid ultrasound and orbital computed tomography. For progressor patients, blood was drawn at the first diagnosis of hyperthyroidism, before any ophthalmopathy symptoms had appeared. PBMCs were isolated from more than 9 ml of fresh peripheral blood by Ficoll-Paque density gradient centrifugation. Patients classed as progressors first received a Graves' hyperthyroidism diagnosis and then went on to develop ophthalmopathy during follow-up. Total RNA was extracted with Trizol reagent, and quality was checked on an Agilent 2100 Bioanalyzer. TCR beta CDR3 regions were amplified from RNA transcripts. For the first round of RT-PCR on the TCR CDR3, the HTBI primer set was used together with the Qiagen OneStep RT-PCR kit. The libraries were constructed in a second round of multiplex PCR and then size-selected and purified. The libraries were sequenced on an Illumina HiSeq2000 using paired-end 100 bp reads. As for the original processing: Raw data were processed with SOAPnuke, discarding reads with adapters, uncalled bases, mean Phred below 15, or no exact constant-primer or identifier match. High-quality paired reads were merged using COPE v1.2.5, and each unique nucleotide sequence was defined as a clonotype. MiTCR v1.1 was used to align the clonotypes against IMGT TRBV, TRBD and TRBJ reference segments. Analysis was restricted to V-J combinations with a frequency above 0.0001, which covered roughly 99% of repertoires. A TCS score was defined as the ratio of F50 (clonal expansion) to E x V (chaos), with BLOSUM62-based TCRdist applied between CDR3 peptides within each V-J. Welch's t-statistics and random forest reduced fewer than 550 V-J features to 10 to 15, which were used in a naive Bayes classifier (R e1071). TCRdb applied fastp at Q25 and MiXCR to the public reads, then kept only in-frame beta chains. Identical CDR3 protein sequences are pooled into one entry, listed with their most common genes and DNA. V and J calls and clone size were set by TCRdb, not the authors. The sample data list a few hundred thousand distinct CDR3 sequences, and roughly 12% of these were observed just once. In total, the top ten clones hold around 20% of the sample.

At the junction V is shortened by 3 bases and J by 4 bases, with 13 bases in between. Measured from the cysteine to the phenylalanine, the CDR3 is 14 residues long. Just CDR3 DNA is preserved here, 42 bases in frame from base 1. Details on this clonotype: It lacks a known antigen. It has no much larger one-base neighbor in the sample; base qualities were not kept.

This TCR was recovered from a man aged 30 to 45 with Graves' hyperthyroidism that later progressed to Graves' ophthalmopathy. Here the chain combines TRBV12-3 or TRBV12-4 and TRBJ2-7, and the D gene may be TRBD1, 6 bases matching. The sample comprised blood. The DNA reads TGTGCCAGCAGTTTGGCGGACAGCCCTTACGAGCAGTACTTC. It is translated as CASSLADSPYEQYF.